These 8 T cell receptor beta chains originate from one sample sequenced in a study of beta chain features in type 1 diabetes. Since all of the isolated RNA was reverse transcribed, expressed TCRB transcripts were what got sequenced. Profiling relied on immunoSEQ multiplex PCR, and the TCRdb table lists in-frame clones only, not all of them. The sample carries about 150,000 clones, approximately 12% recorded once. The sequenced sample consisted of central memory CD4+ T cells from blood. The source of these receptors is a man aged 18 to 29 in good health.

In its sample, this clone was seen a few times. Different DNA sequences within this sample yield the same CDR3. V usage is TRBV7-3 and J usage is TRBJ2-2, with 9 positions matching TRBD2. The V gene's germline CDR1 is SGHTA and CDR2 FQGTGA. With V trimmed by 8 bases and J by 7 bases, 8 bases remained unmatched. CDR3 length equals 14 residues. For the CDR3, the DNA is TGTGCCAGCCGACGGGATAGCGGGAGCGGGGAGCTGTTTTTT. Its protein is CASRRDSGSGELFF.

The sample holds a few counts of this clone. V gene TRBV5-1 combines with J gene TRBJ2-2, with D uncertain. V lost 0 bases, J lost 5 bases, and 8 bases lay in between. Germline CDR1 reads SGHRS; CDR2 reads YFSETQ. The CDR3 totals 14 residues. Here the CDR3 reads CASSLAKGTGELFF. The CDR3 DNA reads as TGCGCCAGCAGCTTGGCCAAAGGGACCGGGGAGCTGTTTTTT.

This chain joins TRBV4-3 and TRBJ1-2; D perhaps matches TRBD1 (6 bases). V lost 0 bases and J 4 bases, leaving 12 bases between the germline ends. Germline V gene sequence: CDR1 LGHNA, CDR2 YSLEER. The CDR3 runs 15 residues. The CDR3 sequence: CASSQDRGRGYGYTF. DNA for the CDR3: TGCGCCAGCAGCCAAGATAGAGGCAGGGGCTATGGCTACACCTTC.

This chain connects TRBV7-9 to TRBJ2-5, with D tentatively TRBD1 or TRBD2 (6 bases each). The germline V gene has CDR1 SEHNR and CDR2 FQNEAQ (reference sequence). V was cut by 2 bases and J by 6 bases, with 13 bases left in between. The CDR3 loop spans 14 amino acids. CDR3 sequence: CASSLWGAQKTQYF. Written as DNA, the CDR3 is TGTGCCAGCAGCTTATGGGGGGCGCAAAAGACCCAGTACTTC.

The V gene is TRBV30, the J gene TRBJ1-4, with unresolved D. Germline V CDR1 and CDR2: GTSNPN, SVGIG (reference sequence). The length of the CDR3 is 13 residues. V lost 1 base, J lost 8 bases, and 11 bases lay in between. CDR3 region: CAWSGLLGEKLFF. For the CDR3, the DNA is TGTGCCTGGAGTGGACTACTGGGGGAAAAACTGTTTTTT.

A note on this clone: At the DNA level, this CDR3 is encoded by other sequences in the same sample as well. This chain uses TRBV15 with TRBJ1-5; perhaps TRBD1 as D (6 bases). The V end lost 1 base, the J end lost 6 bases, and 13 bases lay between the germline ends. CDR3 length: 15 amino acids. Germline loops: CDR1 LNHNV, CDR2 YYDKDF (reference sequence). CDR3 bases: TGTGCCACCAGCAGAGCAGGGGCAGGAGGTCAGCCCCAGCATTTT. Protein: CATSRAGAGGQPQHF.

The V gene is TRBV4-3, the J gene TRBJ2-3, with unresolved D. The CDR3 contains 16 residues. Looked up from germline, CDR1 is LGHNA and CDR2 is YSLEER. Trimming shortened V by 4 bases and J by 0 bases, and 14 bases separated the two germline ends. CDR3 DNA: TGCGCCAGCAGCCCCCGCGACGGTTTCAGCACAGATACGCAGTATTTT. It codes for CASSPRDGFSTDTQYF.

The rearrangement joins TRBV9 to TRBJ2-7; the D is unclear. The CDR3 has 17 amino acids. V was clipped by 0 bases and J by 0 bases, with 16 bases between them. Looked up from germline, CDR1 is SGDLS and CDR2 is YYNGEE. The CDR3 loop is CASSVAPLAVGSYEQYF. Here the CDR3 DNA reads TGTGCCAGCAGCGTAGCCCCCCTCGCGGTAGGCTCCTACGAGCAGTACTTC.